The next 2 T cell receptor beta chains were all read from a single sample in a study of cytomegalovirus exposure and HLA in healthy donors. The PCR was carried out with 60 Vbeta primers and 13 Jbeta primers. The table came from immunoSEQ multiplex PCR; TCRdb's copy has only in-frame clones and leaves some out. The sample records about 160,000 clones, over 60% being singletons. The specimen sequenced was PBMCs. These receptors came from a woman aged 25-40 years in good health and CMV-seronegative.

CDR3 protein: CASSLGGGRGETQYF. In DNA, the CDR3 is TGTGCCAGCAGCTTAGGAGGGGGCAGGGGAGAGACCCAGTACTTC. V usage is TRBV7-6 and J usage is TRBJ2-5; 7 bases line up with TRBD1. With 1 base clipped from V and 4 bases from J, the junction kept 6 bases outside the gene matches. Germline-derived CDR1 and CDR2 are SGHVS and FNYEAQ. This CDR3 contains 15 residues. Variable domain in full (rest from reference TRBV7-6 and TRBJ2-5): GAGVSQSPRYKVTKRGQDVALRCDPISGHVSLYWYRQALGQGPEFLTYFNYEAQQDKSGLPNDRFSAERPEGSISTLTIQRTEQRDSAMYRCASSLGGGRGETQYFGPGTRLLVL.

The chain combines TRBV15 with TRBJ2-7; TRBD1 might be the D (6 bases). Trimming cost V 5 bases and J 2 bases, with 13 bases left between them. Germline CDR1 LNHNV, CDR2 YYDKDF (reference sequence). The CDR3 has 14 amino acids. The CDR3 nucleotides are TGTGCCACCAGCGTCCCCGGGACAACCTACGAGCAGTACTTC. Translating gives CATSVPGTTYEQYF.